Below, one T cell receptor beta chain is given with its context. The table lists this clonotype with many counts. Its recognized antigen is unknown. Per-base quality was not reported, and no clone a single base away is much larger than it. At the junction V is shortened by 4 bases and J by 10 bases; bases outside the gene matches: 16. Including cysteine and phenylalanine, the CDR3 has 16 amino acids. The kept DNA is CDR3 alone, 48 bases in frame from the first base. PBMCs were isolated by Ficoll-Paque density gradient centrifugation. The data were obtained in a study of T-cell memory formation after mild COVID-19 (dated by TCRdb to about 2021). About the full investigation: TCR sequence clusters from the two donors were found to be largely donor specific. In a couple of donors, T-cell clones that expanded and contracted after mild COVID-19 were tracked by sequencing TCRalpha and TCRbeta repertoires over time. The cohort was made up of two young adult volunteers, one female and one male, who were previously healthy.

Instrument on record: Illumina NovaSeq 6000. Using 5'RACE with constant-segment primers, TCRalpha and TCRbeta cDNA libraries were constructed, with sample barcodes and unique molecular identifiers added in the process. Trizol reagent was used to extract RNA from every sample. Libraries were amplified in two PCR steps, with a second sample barcode and Illumina TruSeq adapters added in the second step. The libraries were sequenced on an Illumina NovaSeq using 2 x 150 bp paired-end reads. The original pipeline was this. Reads were demultiplexed and collapsed into UMI-guided consensus sequences with migec v1.2.7. Using mixcr v2.1.11, UMI consensuses were aligned to TRA and TRB V and J templates and then assembled into clonotypes. Expanded or contracted clonotypes were those called significant by both edgeR and NoisET, with noise models trained on biological replicates. For edgeR calls, a false discovery rate-adjusted p below 0.01 and a log2 fold-change threshold of 1 were applied. As an exploratory analysis of dynamics, PCA with hierarchical clustering was applied to max-normalized trajectories of the 1000 most abundant clonotypes. Separately sequenced CD4+ and CD8+ repertoires were used to assign a CD4 or CD8 phenotype to each responding clone. TCRdb itself trimmed the public reads at Q25 with fastp, ran MiXCR and retained productive beta chains. Records with the same CDR3 protein are collapsed into one entry carrying the most frequent genes and DNA. The V and J calls and clone size are TCRdb's, not the authors'. For this sample there are 29,000 or so distinct CDR3 sequences; roughly 12% appear just once. Jointly, the top ten make up around 15% of the sample.

The investigation overall reported the following: Some responding clones were detected in pre-infection memory, which suggested that pre-existing cross-reactive memory T cells had joined the SARS-CoV-2 response. Contracting CD4+ clones appeared mostly in the CM and EM memory subsets, whereas CD8+ clones were enriched in EMRA. The second-wave clones that peaked on day 37 were not confirmed to be SARS-CoV-2 specific. Balanced CD4/CD8 phenotypes were observed for clones contracting from day 15 to 85, whereas a bias towards CD4+ was observed for a second wave of clones expanding from day 15 to 37. The study included only a couple of mild cases, and larger cohorts that include severe cases with pre-infection samples were judged to be necessary.

Sequenced sample: PBMCs or a T cell subset sorted from them (not recorded which). The sequence derives from an adult woman who had mild COVID-19 (a few samples of this study predate the infection). The sample titles of this study are shuffled in the database, so cell type and time point are left out; the donor was told from shared clones. This chain joins TRBV12-3 or TRBV12-4 to TRBJ2-1; 7 middle bases align to TRBD2. The DNA is as follows: TGTGCCAGCAGTTCCCTCCGGGACTACTTCGTCGGGGAGCAGTTCTTC. Translation gives CASSSLRDYFVGEQFF.